This T cell receptor (beta chain) is from a study of cytomegalovirus exposure and HLA in healthy donors. The donors belonged to the approximately 120-subject validation cohort, separate from the approximately 700-subject first cohort. Points from the study as a whole: The study listed about 150 cytomegalovirus-associated TCR beta chains.

This clone was picked up one time. Its antigen is undetermined. Some clones are missing from TCRdb's copy, which holds only in-frame ones; the method was immunoSEQ multiplex PCR. The sample lists about 70,000 clones; about 93% were seen once. V dropped 6 bases and J dropped 5; count of bases not matched to a gene: 7. This CDR3 is built from 14 residues. CDR1 MNHEY and CDR2 SMNVEV come from the germline V gene (reference sequence). The material sequenced was PBMCs. The TCR sequence derives from a woman aged 18-29 years in good health and CMV-seropositive. The rearrangement uses TRBV27 and TRBJ1-5; the match to TRBD1 covers 7 bases. CDR3 in amino acids: CASRHGTVDQPQHF. The DNA of the CDR3 is TGTGCCAGCAGGCATGGGACAGTTGATCAGCCCCAGCATTTT.